Shown below are 8 T cell receptor beta chains from a single sample sequenced in a study of T cells in tumors after PD-1 blockade (dated by TCRdb to 2018 to 2020). The library was produced with the immunoSEQ multiplex PCR assay. TCRdb mirrors the immuneACCESS table, restricted to in-frame sequences. Some clones are absent from its copies; in checked studies, under half trace to an unresolved V gene, and the reason for the others is unknown. This sample has roughly 9,300 clones in its table, and roughly three fifths of those were observed once. In total, the top ten clones hold 3.5% to 5% of the sample. The time point tag for this specimen amounts to: after anti-PD-1 therapy. The sequenced sample was tumor tissue, obtained after anti-PD-1 treatment. Every receptor here comes from a human donor with basal cell carcinoma.

In its sample, this clone was seen once. The chain carries TRBV6-5 and TRBJ2-2; D is unclear. V was cut by 6 bases and J by 2 bases, with 7 bases left in between. This CDR3 region has 13 residues. CDR1 and CDR2 from the germline V gene are MNHEY and SVGAGI. This chain's CDR3 is CASSPSNTGELFF. CDR3 sequence (DNA): TGTGCCAGCAGCCCAAGTAACACCGGGGAGCTGTTTTTT.

The table lists this clone with a few counts. This rearrangement joins TRBV30 to TRBJ2-5, with 9 bases identical to TRBD1. The trim removed 2 bases at V and 2 bases at J, leaving 9 bases unmatched. Germline V CDR1 and CDR2: GTSNPN, SVGIG (reference sequence). The CDR3 contains 16 residues. In DNA form, the CDR3 reads TGTGCCTGGAGTCATCCGGGACAGGGTATACAAGAGACCCAGTACTTC. This encodes CAWSHPGQGIQETQYF.

V and J are TRBV7-8 and TRBJ2-1, with D perhaps being TRBD1 or TRBD2 (5 bases each). Germline V gene data show CDR1 as SGHVS and CDR2 as FQNEAQ. This CDR3 region has 15 residues. V lost 5 bases, J lost 3 bases, and 14 bases lay in between. The CDR3 reads CASSPPGLSYNEQFF. The CDR3 bases are TGTGCCAGCAGCCCCCCGGGGCTTAGCTACAATGAGCAGTTCTTC.

The rearrangement uses TRBV6-5 and TRBJ2-3; possible D gene TRBD1, 5 bases. The CDR3 is 16 amino acids. V lost 0 bases, J lost 4 bases, and 14 bases lay in between. From germline, CDR1 is MNHEY and CDR2 SVGAGI. CDR3 protein: CASSYSSRDFADTQYF. CDR3 sequence (DNA): TGTGCCAGCAGTTACTCTTCCAGGGATTTCGCAGATACGCAGTATTTT.

About this clone itself: The same CDR3 also results from other DNA sequences found in this sample. V usage is TRBV18 and J usage is TRBJ2-1; TRBD2 is a possible D gene (5 bases). Germline V CDR1 and CDR2: KGHSH, LQKENI. Trimming cost V 0 bases and J 0 bases, with 6 bases left between them. This CDR3 region has 15 residues. Written as DNA, the CDR3 is TGTGCCAGCTCACCACCGGGGAGCTCCTACAATGAGCAGTTCTTC. Protein sequence: CASSPPGSSYNEQFF. Complete variable domain (other parts from reference TRBV18 and TRBJ2-1): NAGVMQNPRHLVRRRGQEARLRCSPMKGHSHVYWYRQLPEEGLKFMVYLQKENIIDESGMPKERFSAEFPKEGPSILRIQQVVRGDSAAYFCASSPPGSSYNEQFFGPGTRLTVL.

The V and J genes are TRBV5-4 and TRBJ2-1, with 11 bases aligning to TRBD1. Losses at the gene ends were 0 bases for V and 9 bases for J; bases not matched to a gene: 8. The CDR3 sequence is 16 residues long. CDR1 is SGHNT and CDR2 is YYREEE in the germline V gene (reference sequence). The CDR3 DNA is TGTGCCAGCAGCTTGGAAGGACAGGGGGCGCGAAGTGAGCAGTTCTTC. Encoded protein: CASSLEGQGARSEQFF.

The J gene is TRBJ2-7, the V gene TRBV24-1; D ambiguous. The V gene lost 3 bases and the J gene lost 7 bases, with 9 bases spanning the gap. Germline lookup yields CDR1 KGHDR and CDR2 SFDVKD. This CDR3 is 12 amino acids long. The CDR3 nucleotides read TGTGCCACCAGTGATCAGATCCTGGAGCAGTACTTC. Translating it yields CATSDQILEQYF.

The V and J genes are TRBV9 and TRBJ2-1; D not resolved. CDR3 size: 12 residues. Germline loops: CDR1 SGDLS, CDR2 YYNGEE. V was cut by 0 bases and J by 8 bases, with 6 bases left in between. In DNA form, the CDR3 reads TGTGCCAGCAGCGTAGTAAACGATGAGCAGTTCTTC. It yields the protein CASSVVNDEQFF.